This T cell receptor beta chain was captured by sequencing in a study of technical replicates of blood from a handful of donors. Method: immunoSEQ multiplex PCR; TCRdb's copy keeps in-frame clones and lacks some. Of about 100,000 clones listed, around 95% are singletons. The germline V gene encodes CDR1 LNHDA and CDR2 SQIVND (reference sequence). This CDR3 is built from 16 residues. V lost 3 bases to trimming and J lost 5 bases, with 17 bases between them. Sequencing used T cells isolated from PBMCs. The chain combines TRBV19 with TRBJ1-5; perhaps TRBD1 as D (6 bases). The sequence was obtained from a human donor in good health. CDR3 in DNA: TGTGCCAGTAGTATGGTGGGGGCAGTCCCCGATCAGCCCCAGCATTTT. It yields the protein CASSMVGAVPDQPQHF.